Each of the 22 T cell receptor beta chains below was sequenced from the same sample in a study of CD8 T cells in ankylosing spondylitis. From the 5' RACE reads, TCRdb called clonotypes with MiXCR, one entry per CDR3 protein. The profile shows approximately 350,000 distinct CDR3 sequences, around 15% of them singletons. The sample comprised blood, either unsorted or a sorted T cell fraction (not recorded which). The origin of the receptors is a male donor with ankylosing spondylitis or in good health (not recorded which).

This clonotype was found a few times. V usage is TRBV3-1 and J usage is TRBJ2-3; D is possibly TRBD2 (5 bases). V was trimmed by 4 bases and J by 2 bases, leaving 10 bases between them. Germline V lookup: CDR1 LGHDT, CDR2 YNNKEL (reference sequence). The CDR3 contains 14 residues. DNA of the CDR3: TGTGCCAGCAGCCGGCTGACTACCACAGATACGCAGTATTTT. It translates to CASSRLTTTDTQYF.

This clonotype has ten or more counts. This sequence joins TRBV18 and TRBJ2-2, with D perhaps being TRBD1 or TRBD2 (5 bases each). The V end lost 2 bases, the J end lost 5 bases, and 15 bases lay between the germline ends. This CDR3 spans 16 amino acids. The germline V gene has CDR1 KGHSH and CDR2 LQKENI. The CDR3 here is CASSPTPGPSTGELFF. Written as DNA, the CDR3 is TGTGCCAGCTCACCAACTCCGGGGCCCTCAACCGGGGAGCTGTTTTTT.

In its sample, this clonotype was seen a few times. The chain couples TRBV5-1 to TRBJ2-7; D ambiguous. CDR3 length equals 13 residues. Germline CDR1 reads SGHRS; CDR2 reads YFSETQ. V was cut by 5 bases and J by 0 bases, with 9 bases left in between. The DNA of the CDR3 is TGCGCCAGCAGGTCGTTAGTCTCCTACGAGCAGTACTTC. It yields the protein CASRSLVSYEQYF.

This clonotype was seen a few times. The chain employs TRBV20-1 and TRBJ2-1, with 8 bases aligning to TRBD1. Trimming removed 6 bases from V and 5 bases from J; junction bases left unmatched: 12. Germline assignment: CDR1 DFQATT and CDR2 SNEGSKA (reference sequence). CDR3 length: 15 residues. The CDR3 spells CSALSPGQANNEQFF. Written as DNA, the CDR3 is TGCAGTGCACTTTCTCCGGGACAGGCTAACAATGAGCAGTTCTTC.

This clonotype was counted a few times. CDR3 loop: CASSLRGLAGPYNEQFF. The CDR3 DNA sequence: TGTGCCAGCAGCTTGCGCGGACTAGCGGGCCCCTACAATGAGCAGTTCTTC. The V and J genes are TRBV5-6 and TRBJ2-1; 11 nucleotides line up with TRBD2. V was clipped by 1 base and J by 2 bases; unmatched bases: 5. In germline, CDR1 is SGHDT, CDR2 YYEEEE. CDR3 length equals 17 residues.

The gene calls are TRBV4-2 and TRBJ2-7; D may be TRBD1 (6 bases). This CDR3 is built from 15 residues. Trimming stripped 3 bases from V and 5 bases from J, with 17 bases between. Looked up from germline, CDR1 is LGHNA and CDR2 is YNFKEQ. CDR3 protein: CASSHLAKGDNEQYF. CDR3 nucleotides: TGTGCCAGCAGCCACCTTGCGAAGGGGGACAACGAGCAGTACTTC.

The chain joins TRBV20-1 to TRBJ2-2, with 9 bases matching TRBD2. The germline gives CDR1 DFQATT, CDR2 SNEGSKA (reference sequence). The length of the CDR3 is 14 residues. The junction had 2 bases not matched to a gene; V was cut back by 5 bases and J by 1 base. The CDR3 DNA reads as TGCAGTGCTCAAGCGGGGGGGAACACCGGGGAGCTGTTTTTT. It translates to CSAQAGGNTGELFF.

This clonotype was seen only a few times. The chain combines TRBV25-1 with TRBJ2-7; D unclear. V was clipped by 5 bases and J by 0 bases, with 8 bases between them. CDR1 is MGHDK and CDR2 is SYGVNS in the germline V gene. This CDR3 has 13 amino acids. CDR3 bases: TGTGCCAGCAGTAGAGCGAGCTCCTACGAGCAGTACTTC. Residues: CASSRASSYEQYF.

This clonotype was seen only a few times. The chain combines TRBV5-1 with TRBJ1-4, with no clear D. This CDR3 has 14 residues. Germline CDR1 and CDR2: SGHRS and YFSETQ. Between the trimmed V and J ends, which lost 0 bases and 4 bases, there was a span of 7 bases. CDR3 amino acids: CASSLERNNEKLFF. In DNA, the CDR3 is TGCGCCAGCAGCTTGGAGCGGAATAATGAAAAACTGTTTTTT.

Concerning this clonotype: This likely comes from a read error, as the CDR3 has no conserved phenylalanine or tryptophan at its end. This chain connects TRBV4-2 to TRBJ2-7, with TRBD1 identical over 7 bases. With V trimmed by 5 bases and J by 0 bases, 4 bases remained unmatched. The germline CDR1 and CDR2 sequences are LGHNA and YNFKEQ. CDR3 length: 14 residues. The CDR3 sequence: CASSLDRFSYEQYS. CDR3 DNA: TGTGCCAGCAGCTTGGACAGGTTCTCCTACGAGCAGTACTCC.

This chain joins TRBV6-1 and TRBJ2-3; a possible D gene is TRBD2 (6 bases). The CDR3 has 13 amino acids. Looked up from germline, CDR1 is MNHNS and CDR2 is SASEGT. With 7 bases removed from V and 1 base from J, the gap between germline ends came to 9 bases. For the CDR3, the DNA is TGTGCCAGCACGGGACTCCGCACAGATACGCAGTATTTT. Encoded protein: CASTGLRTDTQYF.

This clonotype appeared many times. The chain is built from TRBV5-1 and TRBJ2-1; D is possibly TRBD1 or TRBD2 (6 bases each). Germline CDR1 reads SGHRS; CDR2 reads YFSETQ. The CDR3 sequence is 17 residues long. With 3 bases removed from V and 0 bases from J, the gap between germline ends came to 16 bases. This chain's CDR3 is CASSSGGGGLSYNEQFF. The CDR3 nucleotides read TGCGCCAGCAGCTCGGGCGGAGGGGGGCTCTCCTACAATGAGCAGTTCTTC. Variable domain in full (rest from reference TRBV5-1 and TRBJ2-1): KAGVTQTPRYLIKTRGQQVTLSCSPISGHRSVSWYQQTPGQGLQFLFEYFSETQRNKGNFPGRFSGRQFSNSRSEMNVSTLELGDSALYLCASSSGGGGLSYNEQFFGPGTRLTVL.

This clonotype has a handful of counts. J is TRBJ1-6 and V is TRBV7-2; D is uncertain. Germline values: CDR1 SGHTA, CDR2 FQGNSA. Deletions cut 1 base from V and 14 bases from J, with 18 bases between. This CDR3 region has 15 residues. The CDR3 bases are TGTGCCAGCAGCTTAGTTGCCGGACCAAACGAATCCCTCCACTTT. It yields the protein CASSLVAGPNESLHF.

This clonotype was counted between two and nine times. V gene TRBV4-2 combines with J gene TRBJ2-3; TRBD2 aligns across 13 bases. The V gene end was trimmed by 0 bases and the J gene end by 2 bases; junction bases not matched to a gene: 2. This CDR3 has 17 residues. The germline gives CDR1 LGHNA, CDR2 YNFKEQ. In DNA, the CDR3 is TGTGCCAGCAGCCAAGAACTAGCGGGGGGGCCCACAGATACGCAGTATTTT. Translated, it gives CASSQELAGGPTDTQYF.

Ten or more counts support this clonotype. Relative to the germline gene, one junction end is altered; a read error may explain this. The chain has TRBV11-2 and TRBJ2-3; 11 bases line up with TRBD2. The CDR3 length is 15 residues. Germline V gene data show CDR1 as SGHAT and CDR2 as FQNNGV. The CDR3 DNA reads as TGTGCCAGCAGTTTAGCGGGGGGGCGGGCAGATACGCAGTATTTT. As protein: CASSLAGGRADTQYF. Variable domain in full (rest from reference TRBV11-2 and TRBJ2-3): EAGVAQSPRYKIIEKRQSVAFWCNPISGHATLYWYQQILGQGPKLLIQFQNNGVVDDSQLPKDRFSAERLKGVDSTLKIQPAKLEDSAVYLCASSLAGGRADTQYFGPGTRLTVL.

Note on this clonotype: The junction departs from the called germline gene at one end, perhaps through a read error. The chain links TRBV15 to TRBJ2-7; possibly TRBD1 for D (5 bases). The CDR3 covers 13 residues. Germline-derived CDR1 and CDR2 are LNHNV and YYDKDF (reference sequence). This chain's CDR3 is CDTSRAGSYEQYF. Written as DNA, the CDR3 is TGTGACACCAGCAGAGCAGGGTCCTACGAGCAGTACTTC.

DNA of the CDR3: TGCGCCAGCAGCCAAGGTGGAAACTCGAACTGGTACGAGCAGTACTTC. Amino acids: CASSQGGNSNWYEQYF. The rearrangement joins TRBV4-1 to TRBJ2-7, with D unclear. V lost 1 base and J 4 bases, leaving 17 bases between the germline ends. The CDR3 has 16 amino acids. Germline-derived CDR1 and CDR2 are MGHRA and YSYEKL.

This clonotype has more than one count but fewer than ten. V is TRBV14 and J is TRBJ1-2; no firm D call. The CDR3 spans 12 residues. The germline V and J ends were trimmed by 3 bases and 8 bases, with 10 bases remaining between them. CDR1 and CDR2 (germline): SGHDN, FVKESK. The CDR3, as DNA: TGTGCCAGCAGCCATGGTCGGGTCGGCTACACCTTC. Translating it yields CASSHGRVGYTF.

The gene calls are TRBV6-2 or TRBV6-3 and TRBJ1-5; D is uncertain. Germline V gene lookup returns CDR1 MNHEY and CDR2 SVGEGT. The CDR3 length is 14 residues. Trimming left V 4 bases short and J 0 bases short, with 7 bases between. The CDR3 spells CASSFIHSNQPQHF. DNA of the CDR3: TGTGCCAGCAGTTTTATACATAGCAATCAGCCCCAGCATTTT.

In this sample, this clonotype turned up a few times. The V and J genes are TRBV6-5 and TRBJ2-7; maybe TRBD1 (6 bases). Trimming removed 0 bases from V and 2 bases from J, with 11 bases in between. Germline CDR1 is MNHEY and CDR2 is SVGAGI. CDR3 length: 15 residues. CDR3 region: CASSYSMGDTYEQYF. The CDR3, as DNA: TGTGCCAGCAGTTACTCGATGGGGGACACCTACGAGCAGTACTTC.

This clonotype was found a few times. The chain is built from TRBV29-1 and TRBJ2-1, with 9 bases lining up with TRBD1. J gave up 2 bases and V 6 bases, and 11 bases lay outside the gene matches. The CDR3 extends over 16 amino acids. The germline V gene has CDR1 SQVTM and CDR2 ANQGSEA. The CDR3 bases are TGCAGCGTGGTCTCCGGGACAGGGCCTGCCTACAATGAGCAGTTCTTC. This gives the protein CSVVSGTGPAYNEQFF.

The chain recombines TRBV3-1 with TRBJ2-7; D is perhaps TRBD2 (5 bases). The germline V gene encodes CDR1 LGHDT and CDR2 YNNKEL (reference sequence). This CDR3 has 13 amino acids. V was trimmed by 4 bases and J by 4 bases, leaving 11 bases between them. The CDR3 nucleotides read TGTGCCAGCAGCCCCGCACCGGGGTACGAGCAGTACTTC. Its translation: CASSPAPGYEQYF.